One and the same sample provided the 3 T cell receptor beta chains below, sequenced in a study of blood T cell repertoires in COVID-19 (dated by TCRdb to the early 2020s). Libraries were constructed by the immunoSEQ multiplex PCR assay. The table was pulled from immuneACCESS by TCRdb, which kept in-frame rearrangements only. Such tables lose some clones; where checked, under half of the loss comes from unresolved V genes, and the rest has no known cause. Across this sample there are about 250,000 clones, with around 89% seen only once. The top ten constitute around 0.84% of the sample. Sequencing input: peripheral blood. The receptors shown here come from a man aged 30 to 45 with acute or convalescent COVID-19.

CDR3 bases: TGTGCCTGGGAACGTGCGGGGCTCGGCGGCTACACCTTC. Protein: CAWERAGLGGYTF. V gene TRBV30 combines with J gene TRBJ1-2; D perhaps matches TRBD1 (5 bases). Germline V gene sequence: CDR1 GTSNPN, CDR2 SVGIG (reference sequence). Trimming took off 5 bases at V and 8 bases at J, with 18 bases between the two ends. This CDR3 contains 13 residues.

V is TRBV7-9 and J is TRBJ1-5; D gene uncertain. V was pared by 5 bases and J by 2 bases, with 13 bases between. This CDR3 has 15 amino acids. Per the germline V gene, CDR1 is SEHNR and CDR2 is FQNEAQ (reference sequence). The CDR3 nucleotides read TGTGCCAGCAGCAATTTCAACACCGGCAATCAGCCCCAGCATTTT. It encodes CASSNFNTGNQPQHF.

This clone was counted a single time. The chain couples TRBV7-2 to TRBJ2-5; 12 nucleotides align to TRBD2. The V segment lost 5 bases and the J segment 5 bases; nucleotides outside the gene matches: 6. CDR1 SGHTA and CDR2 FQGNSA come from the germline V gene. The CDR3 totals 15 residues. CDR3 loop: CASSQASGRVETQYF. The DNA for the CDR3 is TGTGCCAGCAGCCAAGCTAGCGGGAGGGTGGAGACCCAGTACTTC.